This entry lists 15 T cell receptor beta chains sequenced from one sample in a study of CD8+CD57+ T cells in acquired aplastic anemia. Those patients picked for sequencing had displayed CD8+CD57+ cell expansion on flow cytometry. The template for TCR beta VDJ and CDR3 sequence profiling was genomic DNA. TCRdb passed the reads through MiXCR, listing each CDR3 protein once. The table lists 200,000 to 250,000 distinct CDR3 sequences, 50% to 70% of them singletons. The source material was sorted CD4+, CD8+, or CD8+CD57+ T cells (not recorded which) from PBMCs. Receptor source: a human donor with aplastic anemia.

This chain's CDR3 is CSVQQGGNYGYTF. CDR3 in DNA: TGCAGCGTTCAGCAAGGGGGAAACTATGGCTACACCTTC. J is TRBJ1-2 and V is TRBV29-1; maybe TRBD1 (6 bases). Germline loops: CDR1 SQVTM, CDR2 ANQGSEA. V was pared by 5 bases and J by 2 bases, with 12 bases between. This CDR3 is 13 amino acids long.

This clonotype was counted ten times or more. This rearrangement joins TRBV6-1 to TRBJ1-4; D is possibly TRBD1 (6 bases). Germline V CDR1 and CDR2: MNHNS, SASEGT. Trimming removed 7 bases at V and 5 bases at J, with 17 bases between. The CDR3 totals 15 residues. The CDR3 DNA reads TGTGCCAGCAATAACAGGGAAGCCGCAAATGAAAAACTGTTTTTT. As protein: CASNNREAANEKLFF.

The rearrangement joins TRBV7-2 to TRBJ1-6; D is uncertain. CDR3 size: 16 residues. From germline, CDR1 is SGHTA and CDR2 FQGNSA. V was clipped by 1 base and J by 0 bases, with 7 bases between them. Here the CDR3 DNA reads TGTGCCAGCAGCTTAGTCGGGAGCTCCTATAATTCACCCCTCCACTTT. This encodes CASSLVGSSYNSPLHF.

The chain couples TRBV6-1 to TRBJ2-2, with D maybe TRBD2 (6 bases). Germline loops: CDR1 MNHNS, CDR2 SASEGT. The ends were cut back, 9 bases at V and 4 bases at J, with 15 bases in the middle. This CDR3 region has 14 residues. CDR3 coding DNA: TGTGCCAGTCGATACGCGGGAAGCACCGGGGAGCTGTTTTTT. It yields the protein CASRYAGSTGELFF.

This clonotype came up many times. This chain links TRBV24-1 with TRBJ2-4, with D perhaps matching TRBD2 (6 bases). The CDR3 contains 14 residues. V was pared by 5 bases and J by 1 base, with 8 bases between. The V gene's germline CDR1 is KGHDR and CDR2 SFDVKD. As DNA, the CDR3 is TGTGCCACCAGTGTGGCGGGGGCCAAAAACATTCAGTACTTC. Protein product: CATSVAGAKNIQYF.

This chain uses TRBV6-4 with TRBJ2-1; 10 bases map to TRBD1. There are 13 residues in the CDR3. Looked up from germline, CDR1 is MRHNA and CDR2 is SNTAGT. Trimming removed 5 bases from V and 7 bases from J; junction bases left unmatched: 2. The CDR3 reads CASSMGQGNEQFF. The CDR3 bases are TGTGCCAGCAGTATGGGACAGGGGAATGAGCAGTTCTTC.

The rearrangement uses TRBV20-1 and TRBJ1-1, with D hard to call. The CDR3 spans 13 residues. Looked up from germline, CDR1 is DFQATT and CDR2 is SNEGSKA (reference sequence). Trimming shortened V by 3 bases and J by 4 bases, and 12 bases separated the two germline ends. The DNA of the CDR3 is TGCAGTGCTAGGGAAGACATTACCACTGAAGCTTTCTTT. It yields the protein CSAREDITTEAFF.

The chain is built from TRBV19 and TRBJ2-6; 7 positions agree with TRBD1. Per the germline V gene, CDR1 is LNHDA and CDR2 is SQIVND (reference sequence). CDR3 length equals 16 residues. Trimming cost V 3 bases and J 0 bases; bases outside gene matches: 2. CDR3 DNA: TGTGCCAGTAGTATTAACAGGGGCTCTGGGGCCAACGTCCTGACTTTC. Amino acids: CASSINRGSGANVLTF. The full variable domain, rest sourced from reference TRBV19 and TRBJ2-6, is DGGITQSPKYLFRKEGQNVTLSCEQNLNHDAMYWYRQDPGQGLRLIYYSQIVNDFQKGDIAEGYSVSREKKESFPLTVTSAQKNPTAFYLCASSINRGSGANVLTFGAGSRLTVL.

CDR3 DNA: TGTGCCAGCATCTGGAGCTCTGCCACAGATACGCAGTATTTT. It codes for CASIWSSATDTQYF. The chain uses TRBV2 and TRBJ2-3, with D unresolved. Trimming pared 7 bases from V and 2 bases from J, leaving 13 bases between. The CDR3 has 14 residues. Germline V gene data show CDR1 as SNHLY and CDR2 as FYNNEI.

This chain connects TRBV7-2 to TRBJ2-2, with D maybe TRBD1 (7 bases). The CDR3 spans 14 residues. Per germline, CDR1 SGHTA and CDR2 FQGNSA. V was clipped by 2 bases and J by 6 bases, with 10 bases between them. CDR3 coding DNA: TGTGCCAGCAGCTTACAGGGGGGTCCCGGGGAGCTGTTTTTT. Its translation: CASSLQGGPGELFF.

The chain joins TRBV20-1 to TRBJ1-1; D not certain. The length of the CDR3 is 10 residues. The germline V gene encodes CDR1 DFQATT and CDR2 SNEGSKA (reference sequence). V lost 2 bases and J lost 5, with 3 bases in between. In DNA, the CDR3 is TGCAGTGCTAGAAGGACTGAAGCTTTCTTT. It translates to CSARRTEAFF.

The V call is TRBV19, the J call TRBJ1-2; possibly TRBD1 for D (5 bases). Germline-derived CDR1 and CDR2 are LNHDA and SQIVND (reference sequence). V shed 7 bases and J shed 6 bases, with 12 bases lying between them. The CDR3 runs to 12 residues. In DNA form, the CDR3 reads TGTGCCAGTAATCGGGGAGGGGATGGCTACACCTTC. This encodes CASNRGGDGYTF.

The gene calls are TRBV19 and TRBJ2-3; TRBD2 agrees at 7 bases. Per germline, CDR1 LNHDA and CDR2 SQIVND (reference sequence). CDR3 length equals 11 residues. The J segment lost 5 bases and the V segment lost 9 bases, leaving 2 bases of the junction unmatched. The CDR3 coding sequence is TGTGCCAGCGGACTAGGAGATACGCAGTATTTT. It specifies CASGLGDTQYF.

The V and J genes are TRBV7-8 and TRBJ2-1, with TRBD2 matching over 8 bases. Germline loops: CDR1 SGHVS, CDR2 FQNEAQ. This CDR3 spans 15 amino acids. Unmatched junction bases numbered 3, after V lost 5 bases and J lost 0 bases. CDR3 loop: CASSVSGNSYNEQFF. CDR3 nucleotides: TGTGCCAGCAGCGTTAGCGGGAACTCCTACAATGAGCAGTTCTTC.

In its sample, this clonotype was seen a few times. The rearrangement links TRBV20-1 to TRBJ1-2; D is unclear. Germline V gene lookup returns CDR1 DFQATT and CDR2 SNEGSKA (reference sequence). Deletions cut 6 bases from V and 0 bases from J, with 11 bases between. The CDR3 consists of 13 residues. CDR3 sequence (DNA): TGCAGTGCAGTGATGGGCTCTAACTATGGCTACACCTTC. It translates to CSAVMGSNYGYTF.